The 13 T cell receptor beta chains reported below all come from one sample, sequenced in a study of blood T cell repertoires in COVID-19. Some clones are missing from TCRdb's copy, which holds only in-frame ones; the method was immunoSEQ multiplex PCR. Counted here are about 81,000 clones, under 85% occurring once; the ten biggest clones make up roughly 14%. Sequencing input: peripheral blood. These receptors all come from a human donor in a cohort sampled during active COVID-19.

J is TRBJ1-5 and V is TRBV27; D gene unclear. This CDR3 has 12 residues. Germline V gene data show CDR1 as MNHEY and CDR2 as SMNVEV (reference sequence). V was pared by 6 bases and J by 5 bases, with 8 bases between. The CDR3 DNA follows: TGTGCCAGCAGCCCTCTTGATCAGCCCCAGCATTTT. Translation: CASSPLDQPQHF.

Only one count was recorded for this clone. The V call is TRBV7-8, the J call TRBJ1-5; TRBD1 might be the D (6 bases). Trimming took off 4 bases at V and 7 bases at J, with 14 bases between the two ends. The CDR3 spans 14 residues. The germline gives CDR1 SGHVS, CDR2 FQNEAQ. CDR3 DNA sequence: TGTGCCAGCAGCTCAGAGGGGGTGAGGCAGCCCCAGCATTTT. Protein sequence: CASSSEGVRQPQHF.

The chain joins TRBV6-6 to TRBJ1-5, with 9 nucleotides matching TRBD1. The CDR3 totals 14 residues. V trimming: 4 bases; J trimming: 6 bases; junction bases outside the gene matches: 4. Germline loops: CDR1 MNHNY, CDR2 SVGAGI (reference sequence). DNA of the CDR3: TGTGCCAGCAGTTGGGGACAGGGCACTCAGCCCCAGCATTTT. Translation: CASSWGQGTQPQHF.

This clone was seen a single time. This rearrangement joins TRBV28 to TRBJ2-5; 14 positions agree with TRBD2. J lost 2 bases, V lost 5 bases, and 4 bases had no gene match. In germline, CDR1 is MDHEN, CDR2 SYDVKM. The CDR3 runs to 16 residues. The CDR3 nucleotides read TGTGCCAGCAGTCCGACTAGCGGGGGGGTTCAAGAGACCCAGTACTTC. This encodes CASSPTSGGVQETQYF.

The V and J genes are TRBV4-1 and TRBJ1-5; D gene ambiguous. V was clipped by 0 bases and J by 0 bases, with 12 bases between them. The CDR3 spans 17 residues. The germline gives CDR1 MGHRA, CDR2 YSYEKL. CDR3 residues: CASSQEEAWSSNQPQHF. CDR3 coding DNA: TGCGCCAGCAGCCAAGAAGAGGCTTGGAGTAGCAATCAGCCCCAGCATTTT.

The V call is TRBV11-2, the J call TRBJ2-2, with D unresolved. The CDR3 covers 12 residues. The germline V gene has CDR1 SGHAT and CDR2 FQNNGV. V was clipped by 2 bases and J by 7 bases, with 5 bases between them. CDR3 sequence (DNA): TGTGCCAGCAGCTTAAACTTCGGGGAGCTGTTTTTT. Translated: CASSLNFGELFF.

This clone occurred once. The V gene is TRBV10-2, the J gene TRBJ2-5; 9 positions agree with TRBD2. Germline V gene lookup returns CDR1 WSHSY and CDR2 SAAADI. The V segment lost 3 bases and the J segment 9 bases; nucleotides outside the gene matches: 14. The CDR3 consists of 16 residues. The CDR3 is CASSDIVSGGPSAQYF. CDR3 bases: TGCGCCAGCAGTGACATAGTCAGCGGGGGGCCGTCGGCCCAGTACTTC.

This chain uses TRBV28 with TRBJ1-5; unclear D gene. Trimming took off 5 bases at V and 7 bases at J, with 12 bases between the two ends. Germline lookup yields CDR1 MDHEN and CDR2 SYDVKM. The CDR3 has 13 amino acids. The CDR3 nucleotides are TGTGCCAGCAGTACGCATAGCGGCCAGCCCCAGCATTTT. It encodes CASSTHSGQPQHF.

The V gene is TRBV6-6, the J gene TRBJ1-6; no reliable D call. The V gene lost 0 bases and the J gene lost 9 bases, with 9 bases spanning the gap. CDR3 length: 14 residues. Germline V CDR1 and CDR2: MNHNY, SVGAGI (reference sequence). The CDR3 reads CASSYSSPGSPLHF. Here the CDR3 DNA reads TGTGCCAGCAGTTACTCCTCACCCGGTTCACCCCTCCACTTT.

The chain has TRBV7-8 and TRBJ2-1; a weak D match, TRBD2 (7 bases). Per germline, CDR1 SGHVS and CDR2 FQNEAQ. V was clipped by 5 bases and J by 4 bases, with 18 bases between them. This CDR3 comprises 16 residues. Here the CDR3 reads CASSAGGGPQYNEQFF. DNA for the CDR3: TGTGCCAGCAGCGCCGGCGGGGGCCCCCAATACAATGAGCAGTTCTTC.

The chain has TRBV11-2 and TRBJ2-7; 9 nucleotides align to TRBD1. CDR1 SGHAT and CDR2 FQNNGV come from the germline V gene. J gave up 4 bases and V 1 base, and 5 bases lay outside the gene matches. There are 15 residues in the CDR3. CDR3 in amino acids: CASSLASTGGYEQYF. CDR3 DNA: TGTGCCAGCAGCTTAGCCTCGACAGGGGGATACGAGCAGTACTTC.

This CDR3 is CASKRGAPLGEQFF. The CDR3 region has the DNA TGTGCCAGTAAACGGGGGGCCCCGTTGGGGGAGCAGTTCTTC. This rearrangement joins TRBV7-8 to TRBJ2-1; D might be TRBD2 (7 bases). Looked up from germline, CDR1 is SGHVS and CDR2 is FQNEAQ. The V and J ends lost 9 bases and 10 bases respectively, with 22 bases between them. The CDR3 has 14 amino acids.

This clone was seen only once. The rearrangement links TRBV2 to TRBJ2-3; the match to TRBD1 covers 7 bases. The CDR3 is 15 residues long. The germline gives CDR1 SNHLY, CDR2 FYNNEI. With 6 bases clipped from V and 3 bases from J, the junction kept 9 bases outside the gene matches. The CDR3 is CASSLGGIRTDTQYF. CDR3 in DNA: TGTGCCAGCAGCCTAGGGGGCATCAGAACAGATACGCAGTATTTT.